This T cell receptor (beta chain) is drawn from a study of blood T cell repertoires in COVID-19. The wider study: Both acute and convalescent COVID-19 samples were obtained from the United States, Italy and Spain. From T cells, B-cell-depleted T cells, or PBMCs came the material, which was cDNA or gDNA.

The germline CDR1 and CDR2 sequences are MGHRA and YSYEKL. V lost 5 bases, J lost 7 bases, and 16 bases stayed unmatched. The CDR3 is made up of 16 amino acids. In the original processing: Reference gene primer amplification yielded estimated nucleated cell counts. Profiled with immunoSEQ multiplex PCR; TCRdb holds only in-frame clones, not every one. Clone size and the V and J calls come from that table; the DNA yielded D and trimming. The profile shows approximately 97,000 clones, around 88% of them singletons. The chain combines TRBV4-1 with TRBJ1-1; TRBD1 agrees at 7 bases. This receptor was taken from an elderly woman with acute or convalescent COVID-19. Material: peripheral blood. The CDR3 DNA follows: TGCGCCAGCAGCTCCCCATCCGGGACAGCCACTCTTGAAGCTTTCTTT. Its protein is CASSSPSGTATLEAFF.